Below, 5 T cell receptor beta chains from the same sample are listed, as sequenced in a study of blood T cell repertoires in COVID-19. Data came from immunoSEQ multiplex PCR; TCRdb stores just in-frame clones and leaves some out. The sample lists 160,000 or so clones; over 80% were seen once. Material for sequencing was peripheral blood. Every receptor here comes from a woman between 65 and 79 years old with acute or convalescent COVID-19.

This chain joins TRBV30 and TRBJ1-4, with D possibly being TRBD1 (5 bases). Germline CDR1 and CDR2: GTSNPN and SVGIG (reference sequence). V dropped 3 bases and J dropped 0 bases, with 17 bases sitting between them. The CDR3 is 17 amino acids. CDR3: CAWRRRWGDATNEKLFF. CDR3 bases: TGTGCCTGGAGACGACGTTGGGGGGATGCAACTAATGAAAAACTGTTTTTT.

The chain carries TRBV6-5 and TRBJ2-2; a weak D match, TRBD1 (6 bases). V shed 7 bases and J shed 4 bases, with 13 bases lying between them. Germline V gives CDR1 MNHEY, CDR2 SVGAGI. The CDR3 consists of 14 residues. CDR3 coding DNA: TGTGCCAGCAAAGGGTACAGGGCCACCGGGGAGCTGTTTTTT. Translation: CASKGYRATGELFF.

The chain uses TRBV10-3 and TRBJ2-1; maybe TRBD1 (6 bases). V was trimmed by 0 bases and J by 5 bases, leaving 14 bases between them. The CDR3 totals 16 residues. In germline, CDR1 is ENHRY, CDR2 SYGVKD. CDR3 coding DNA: TGTGCCATCAGTGAGTCCCTCAGGGACATCAACAATGAGCAGTTCTTC. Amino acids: CAISESLRDINNEQFF.

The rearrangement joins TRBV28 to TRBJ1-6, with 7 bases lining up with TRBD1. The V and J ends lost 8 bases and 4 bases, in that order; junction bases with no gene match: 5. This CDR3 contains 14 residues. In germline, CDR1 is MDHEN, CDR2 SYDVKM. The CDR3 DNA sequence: TGTGCCAGCCGGGACAGTCTGTATAATTCACCCCTCCACTTT. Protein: CASRDSLYNSPLHF.

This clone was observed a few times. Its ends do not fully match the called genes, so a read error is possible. The CDR3, as DNA: TGTGCCAGCAGCCCGGCGGGCAGCAACTTC. This translates into CASSPAGSNF. V gene TRBV7-8 combines with J gene TRBJ1-2; D not certain. Germline V gene sequence: CDR1 SGHVS, CDR2 FQNEAQ. The CDR3 loop spans 10 amino acids.